This passage covers 9 T cell receptor beta chains from one sample sequenced in a study of T-cell reconstitution after alpha-beta-depleted transplantation in children. This sample's TCRbeta library carried unique molecular identifier barcodes. MiXCR was run by TCRdb on the PCR reads, yielding one entry per CDR3 protein. There are 60,000 to 85,000 distinct CDR3 sequences in the sample; roughly 18% occur only once, and 45% to 55% lies in the top ten. The source was PBMCs, mostly from graft donor cells, collected 360 days after TCRalphabeta/CD19-depleted stem cell transplant. Source of these receptors: a male patient between 2 and 9 years old who had a stem cell transplant for acute lymphoblastic leukemia, so the T cells may come from the graft donor.

The rearrangement links TRBV7-8 to TRBJ1-4; 7 nucleotides align to TRBD1. This CDR3 has 15 residues. The J segment lost 3 bases and the V segment lost 3 bases, leaving 4 bases of the junction unmatched. Germline V lookup: CDR1 SGHVS, CDR2 FQNEAQ. The CDR3 is CASSFQTGPNEKLFF. DNA of the CDR3: TGTGCCAGCAGCTTCCAGACAGGGCCTAATGAAAAACTGTTTTTT.

The chain has TRBV5-1 and TRBJ2-7; TRBD2 might be the D (6 bases). CDR1 is SGHRS, CDR2 YFSETQ, per germline. There are 17 residues in the CDR3. V was pared by 1 base and J by 0 bases, with 17 bases between. Here the CDR3 DNA reads TGCGCCAGCAGCTTGCCCCCCTCTAGCGCGATCTCCTACGAGCAGTACTTC. It codes for CASSLPPSSAISYEQYF.

At least ten counts were recorded for this clonotype. This chain links TRBV12-3 or TRBV12-4 with TRBJ1-6; D ambiguous. The length of the CDR3 is 13 residues. V lost 3 bases to trimming and J lost 10 bases, with 10 bases between them. The CDR3 DNA reads TGTGCCAGCAGTTTCCAGAATCCGTCACCCCTCCACTTT. Translated: CASSFQNPSPLHF.

This clonotype occurred a few times. The chain combines TRBV3-1 with TRBJ2-1, with 10 bases lining up with TRBD2. V trimming: 4 bases; J trimming: 6 bases; junction bases outside the gene matches: 12. The germline gives CDR1 LGHDT, CDR2 YNNKEL (reference sequence). The CDR3 covers 17 residues. The CDR3 here is CASSRYSVAGGSNEQFF. Here the CDR3 DNA reads TGTGCCAGCAGCCGATACAGCGTAGCGGGAGGAAGCAATGAGCAGTTCTTC.

This sequence joins TRBV6-5 and TRBJ1-3; D not certain. This CDR3 region has 13 residues. V lost 8 bases and J 2 bases, leaving 10 bases between the germline ends. Germline V gives CDR1 MNHEY, CDR2 SVGAGI. The CDR3 DNA reads TGTGCCAGCGGTCCCGGGGCTGGAAACACCATATATTTT. Amino acid sequence: CASGPGAGNTIYF.

This clonotype was observed many times. The chain employs TRBV12-3 or TRBV12-4 and TRBJ1-5; the D is unclear. This CDR3 spans 13 amino acids. Trimming stripped 6 bases from V and 6 bases from J, with 12 bases between. The CDR3 spells CASSRYGIQPQHF. The CDR3, as DNA: TGTGCCAGCAGCCGCTATGGAATTCAGCCCCAGCATTTT.

The V call is TRBV7-9, the J call TRBJ2-3; D is uncertain. This CDR3 spans 15 amino acids. V was shortened by 3 bases and J by 1 base, with 11 bases between the two germline ends. Germline CDR1 reads SEHNR; CDR2 reads FQNEAQ (reference sequence). This CDR3 reads CASSFPGPGTDTQYF. The CDR3 bases are TGTGCCAGCAGCTTTCCGGGTCCAGGCACAGATACGCAGTATTTT.

CDR3 in amino acids: CASSPSRTFGTEAFF. The CDR3 bases are TGTGCCAGCAGTCCCTCCAGGACATTCGGGACTGAAGCTTTCTTT. The V and J genes are TRBV6-1 and TRBJ1-1, with D perhaps matching TRBD1 (5 bases). V was trimmed by 5 bases and J by 5 bases, leaving 18 bases between them. Looked up from germline, CDR1 is MNHNS and CDR2 is SASEGT. This CDR3 is 15 amino acids long.

This clonotype was recorded a few times. For the CDR3, the DNA is TGTGCCAGCAGCACCTTGCCCACTGAAGCTTTCTTT. Translated, it gives CASSTLPTEAFF. This chain uses TRBV5-6 with TRBJ1-1; no firm D call. V was cut by 4 bases and J by 4 bases, with 8 bases left in between. The germline V gene encodes CDR1 SGHDT and CDR2 YYEEEE. CDR3 length: 12 residues.